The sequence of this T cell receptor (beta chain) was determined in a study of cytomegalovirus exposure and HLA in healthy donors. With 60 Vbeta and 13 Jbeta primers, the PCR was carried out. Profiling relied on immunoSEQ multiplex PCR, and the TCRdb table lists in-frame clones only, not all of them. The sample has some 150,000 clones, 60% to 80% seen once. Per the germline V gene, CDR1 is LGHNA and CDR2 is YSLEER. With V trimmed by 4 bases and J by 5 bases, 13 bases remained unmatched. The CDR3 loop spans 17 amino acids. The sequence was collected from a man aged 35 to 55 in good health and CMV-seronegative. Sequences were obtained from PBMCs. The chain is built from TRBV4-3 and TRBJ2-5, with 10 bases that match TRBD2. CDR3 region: CASSRSRLAGWLETQYF. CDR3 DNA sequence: TGCGCCAGCAGCCGCTCCCGACTAGCGGGCTGGTTGGAGACCCAGTACTTC.